A selection of T cell receptor beta chains follows, all from one sample in a study of early T cells in non-severe SARS-CoV-2 infection. MiXCR was run by TCRdb on the 5' RACE reads, yielding one entry per CDR3 protein. This sample carries some 96,000 distinct CDR3 sequences, about 16% of them seen once, and the ten largest clones take 4.5% to 7%. Sequences were obtained from whole blood. Receptors were obtained from an adult who was a healthcare worker with PCR-confirmed SARS-CoV-2 infection or an uninfected control (not recorded which). Each CDR3 is given with its conserved first and last residue. Fields, in order: clone size, J gene, D gene, V gene, CDR3 DNA, CDR3 protein. A D gene is named only where the DNA matches it firmly. Clone size is not always given. Where it is, it says once, few, many or a class for expanded clones.

abundance: -; j_gene: TRBJ2-7; d_gene: TRBD1; v_gene: TRBV9; CDR3nt: TGTGCCAGCAGCCCCAGGGGGACAGACTACGAGCAGTACTTC; CDR3aa: CASSPRGTDYEQYF
abundance: -; j_gene: TRBJ2-1; d_gene: -; v_gene: TRBV7-3; CDR3nt: TGTGCCAGCAGCCCACAACCCAGGGGGGATGAGCAGTTCTTC; CDR3aa: CASSPQPRGDEQFF
abundance: few; j_gene: TRBJ2-5; d_gene: TRBD2; v_gene: TRBV5-1; CDR3nt: TGCGCCAGCAGCTGGACTGGACTAGCGGAAGAGACCCAGTACTTC; CDR3aa: CASSWTGLAEETQYF
abundance: -; j_gene: TRBJ1-4; d_gene: -; v_gene: TRBV19; CDR3nt: TGTGCCAGTAGTGCGATTTTGGGACGAAATGAAAAACTGTTTTTT; CDR3aa: CASSAILGRNEKLFF
abundance: many; j_gene: TRBJ2-7; d_gene: TRBD2; v_gene: TRBV18; CDR3nt: TGTGCCAGCTCACCCCCTAGCGGGAGAAACTACGAGCAGTACTTC; CDR3aa: CASSPPSGRNYEQYF
abundance: many; j_gene: TRBJ2-3; d_gene: TRBD1; v_gene: TRBV6-6; CDR3nt: TGTGCCAGCTGCGAATACGGGACAGGGGGCACAGATACGCAGTATTTT; CDR3aa: CASCEYGTGGTDTQYF
abundance: -; j_gene: TRBJ1-2; d_gene: -; v_gene: TRBV20-1; CDR3nt: TGCAGTGCCCCACAGGGAGAGGATGGCTACACCTTC; CDR3aa: CSAPQGEDGYTF
abundance: many; j_gene: TRBJ2-7; d_gene: TRBD2; v_gene: TRBV29-1; CDR3nt: TGCAGCGTTGTTAGACTAGCGGACTACGAGCAGTACTTC; CDR3aa: CSVVRLADYEQYF
abundance: -; j_gene: TRBJ2-5; d_gene: -; v_gene: TRBV7-2; CDR3nt: TGTGCCAGCAGCGGTCGGACTGTCCAAGAGACCCAGTACTTC; CDR3aa: CASSGRTVQETQYF
abundance: -; j_gene: TRBJ2-5; d_gene: -; v_gene: TRBV7-8; CDR3nt: TGTGCCAGCAGCTTAAGGGCAGCGGAGACCCAGTACTTC; CDR3aa: CASSLRAAETQYF
abundance: -; j_gene: TRBJ2-5; d_gene: -; v_gene: TRBV29-1; CDR3nt: TGCAGCGTTTCGCGGGACACCCAGTACTTC; CDR3aa: CSVSRDTQYF
abundance: -; j_gene: TRBJ2-5; d_gene: -; v_gene: TRBV28; CDR3nt: TGTGCCAGCAGTTCGCTCACTAGAACAGAGACCCAGTACTTC; CDR3aa: CASSSLTRTETQYF
abundance: -; j_gene: TRBJ2-5; d_gene: -; v_gene: TRBV3-1; CDR3nt: TGTGCCAGCAGCCATGTCAAGGAGACCCAGTACTTC; CDR3aa: CASSHVKETQYF
abundance: few; j_gene: TRBJ2-7; d_gene: -; v_gene: TRBV3-1; CDR3nt: TGTGCCAGCAGCCAAGATTGGCGGGAGCAGTACTTC; CDR3aa: CASSQDWREQYF
abundance: -; j_gene: TRBJ2-7; d_gene: TRBD2; v_gene: TRBV2; CDR3nt: TGTGCCAGCAGTACTAGCGGCCAGGGGTACGAGCAGTACTTC; CDR3aa: CASSTSGQGYEQYF
abundance: -; j_gene: TRBJ2-6; d_gene: -; v_gene: TRBV9; CDR3nt: TGTGCCAGCAGCGTAGTTGGCTCTGGGGCCAACGTCCTGACTTTC; CDR3aa: CASSVVGSGANVLTF
abundance: many; j_gene: TRBJ2-2; d_gene: -; v_gene: TRBV6-5; CDR3nt: TGTGCCAGCAGGTTCACAGGGACCGGGGAGCTGTTTTTT; CDR3aa: CASRFTGTGELFF
abundance: many; j_gene: TRBJ2-7; d_gene: -; v_gene: TRBV29-1; CDR3nt: TGCAGCGTTCTACATGCTTACGAGCAGTACTTC; CDR3aa: CSVLHAYEQYF
abundance: -; j_gene: TRBJ2-7; d_gene: -; v_gene: TRBV5-8; CDR3nt: TGTGCCAGCAGCCTTAGGATTTACGAGCAGTACTTC; CDR3aa: CASSLRIYEQYF
abundance: few; j_gene: TRBJ2-1; d_gene: TRBD2; v_gene: TRBV29-1; CDR3nt: TGCAGCGTTTTTGGGCTAGCGGGAGTGTACAATGAGCAGTTCTTC; CDR3aa: CSVFGLAGVYNEQFF
abundance: -; j_gene: TRBJ1-3; d_gene: -; v_gene: TRBV2; CDR3nt: TGTGCTAGCAGTGAAGCGGTCAGGGGACACACCATATATTTT; CDR3aa: CASSEAVRGHTIYF
abundance: few; j_gene: TRBJ2-5; d_gene: TRBD2; v_gene: TRBV10-3; CDR3nt: TGTGCCATCAGGGCGCCGGGACTAGCGGGAGCGGGGACCCAGTACTTC; CDR3aa: CAIRAPGLAGAGTQYF
abundance: -; j_gene: TRBJ2-1; d_gene: TRBD1; v_gene: TRBV11-2; CDR3nt: TGTGCCAGCAGCTTGGTCGGGGTAGGACAGGGACAGTTCTTC; CDR3aa: CASSLVGVGQGQFF
abundance: many; j_gene: TRBJ1-2; d_gene: -; v_gene: TRBV11-2; CDR3nt: TGTGCCAGCAGTTTCCCGGGATTTGGCTACACCTTC; CDR3aa: CASSFPGFGYTF
abundance: -; j_gene: TRBJ2-7; d_gene: -; v_gene: TRBV29-1; CDR3nt: TGCAGCGTTGGATCTGGACCCTACGAGCAGTACTTC; CDR3aa: CSVGSGPYEQYF
abundance: many; j_gene: TRBJ1-4; d_gene: -; v_gene: TRBV7-9; CDR3nt: TGTGCCAGCAGCCCCGTCCTATCCGAAAAACTGTTTTTT; CDR3aa: CASSPVLSEKLFF
abundance: few; j_gene: TRBJ2-1; d_gene: TRBD2; v_gene: TRBV11-2; CDR3nt: TGTGCCAGCAGCTCCGAACTAGCGGGCCGCTACAATGAGCAGTTCTTC; CDR3aa: CASSSELAGRYNEQFF
abundance: many; j_gene: TRBJ2-6; d_gene: -; v_gene: TRBV30; CDR3nt: TGTGCCTCCAGAGGGTACATCTTTAGTTCTGGGGCCAACGTCCTGACTTTC; CDR3aa: CASRGYIFSSGANVLTF
abundance: few; j_gene: TRBJ2-1; d_gene: -; v_gene: TRBV28; CDR3nt: TGTGCCAGCAGTTCCCCAAACTCCTACAATGAGCAGTTCTTC; CDR3aa: CASSSPNSYNEQFF
abundance: many; j_gene: TRBJ1-5; d_gene: TRBD1; v_gene: TRBV20-1; CDR3nt: TGCAGTGCTCTCGGGACAGGGTATAGGCCCCAGCATTTT; CDR3aa: CSALGTGYRPQHF
abundance: many; j_gene: TRBJ2-1; d_gene: TRBD2; v_gene: TRBV29-1; CDR3nt: TGCAGCGTTTCTAGCGGGAGTGGTGAGCAGTTCTTC; CDR3aa: CSVSSGSGEQFF
abundance: many; j_gene: TRBJ1-4; d_gene: -; v_gene: TRBV29-1; CDR3nt: TGCAGCGTTGAAGATCTGCAGGGATCAGCTAATGAAAAACTGTTTTTT; CDR3aa: CSVEDLQGSANEKLFF
abundance: few; j_gene: TRBJ2-2; d_gene: -; v_gene: TRBV2; CDR3nt: TGTGCCAGTGGCGCGGAGAACACCGGGGAGCTGTTTTTT; CDR3aa: CASGAENTGELFF
abundance: -; j_gene: TRBJ2-4; d_gene: -; v_gene: TRBV7-9; CDR3nt: TGTGCCAGCAGCTTTTCACTAGAGCGGGACATTCAGTACTTC; CDR3aa: CASSFSLERDIQYF
abundance: few; j_gene: TRBJ1-1; d_gene: -; v_gene: TRBV5-5; CDR3nt: TGTGCCAGCAGCTTAATGAGTGAGAACGGTGGTTTCTTT; CDR3aa: CASSLMSENGGFF
abundance: few; j_gene: TRBJ1-5; d_gene: -; v_gene: TRBV6-6; CDR3nt: TGTGCCAGCAGTTACTCCTCCAATCAGCCCCAGCATTTT; CDR3aa: CASSYSSNQPQHF
abundance: few; j_gene: TRBJ2-7; d_gene: TRBD2; v_gene: TRBV20-1; CDR3nt: TGCAGTGCCATTAGCGGGAGGGCCCTCGAGCAGTACTTC; CDR3aa: CSAISGRALEQYF
abundance: few; j_gene: TRBJ1-4; d_gene: -; v_gene: TRBV4-1; CDR3nt: TGCGCCAGCAGCCAAGTTCCTGACGCGATGGAAAAACTGTTTTTT; CDR3aa: CASSQVPDAMEKLFF
abundance: -; j_gene: TRBJ2-7; d_gene: TRBD1; v_gene: TRBV4-1; CDR3nt: TGCGCCAGCAGCCTCGCCGGGACAGAAGTCTACGAGCAGTACTTC; CDR3aa: CASSLAGTEVYEQYF
abundance: -; j_gene: TRBJ2-1; d_gene: -; v_gene: TRBV12-3/TRBV12-4; CDR3nt: TGTGCCAGCAGTTTTGGGCCCACCTATGAGCAGTTCTTC; CDR3aa: CASSFGPTYEQFF
abundance: many; j_gene: TRBJ2-7; d_gene: -; v_gene: TRBV7-2; CDR3nt: TGTGCCAGCAGCCAGGGGGCGGGAGGCTACGAGCAGTACTTC; CDR3aa: CASSQGAGGYEQYF
abundance: -; j_gene: TRBJ2-7; d_gene: TRBD2; v_gene: TRBV6-6; CDR3nt: TGTGCCAGCAGTTACTTGCTTTACCGACTAGCGGGAGTCCGAGAGCAGTACTTC; CDR3aa: CASSYLLYRLAGVREQYF